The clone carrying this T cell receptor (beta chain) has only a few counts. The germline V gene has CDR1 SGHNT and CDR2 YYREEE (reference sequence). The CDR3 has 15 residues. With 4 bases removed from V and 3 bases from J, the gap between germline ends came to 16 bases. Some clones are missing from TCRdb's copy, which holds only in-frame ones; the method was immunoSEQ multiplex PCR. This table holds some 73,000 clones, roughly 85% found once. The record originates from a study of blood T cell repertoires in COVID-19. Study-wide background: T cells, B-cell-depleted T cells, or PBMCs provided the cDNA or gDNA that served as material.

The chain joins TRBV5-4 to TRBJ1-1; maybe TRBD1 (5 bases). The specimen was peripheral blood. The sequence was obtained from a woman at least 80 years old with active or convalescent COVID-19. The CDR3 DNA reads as TGTGCCAGCAGCCCCCCCCCAGGGTGGGACACTGAAGCTTTCTTT. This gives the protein CASSPPPGWDTEAFF.